This T cell receptor (beta chain) appears in the sequencing data of a study of blood T cell repertoires in COVID-19. About the research overall: Acute and convalescent COVID-19 samples came from the United States, Italy and Spain. Sample material is recorded as cDNA or gDNA derived from T cells, B-cell-depleted T cells, or PBMCs.

Original data processing: Reference gene primer amplification in the assay estimated nucleated cell counts. Data came from immunoSEQ multiplex PCR; TCRdb stores just in-frame clones and leaves some out. D and trimming come from the DNA, and the V and J calls and clone size come from that table. The table shows roughly 100,000 clones, with 75% to 85% occurring only once. The CDR3 is 16 amino acids. Germline V lookup: CDR1 SEHNR, CDR2 FQNEAQ (reference sequence). Germline trimming cut 5 bases from V and 6 bases from J; bases unmatched to any gene: 5. Specimen: peripheral blood. The chain uses TRBV7-9 and TRBJ2-1; 15 bases are shared with TRBD2. The receptor comes from a woman aged 70-85 years with acute or convalescent COVID-19. This CDR3 is CASSRPGLAGGNEQFF. In DNA, the CDR3 is TGTGCCAGCAGCCGACCGGGACTAGCGGGAGGCAATGAGCAGTTCTTC.